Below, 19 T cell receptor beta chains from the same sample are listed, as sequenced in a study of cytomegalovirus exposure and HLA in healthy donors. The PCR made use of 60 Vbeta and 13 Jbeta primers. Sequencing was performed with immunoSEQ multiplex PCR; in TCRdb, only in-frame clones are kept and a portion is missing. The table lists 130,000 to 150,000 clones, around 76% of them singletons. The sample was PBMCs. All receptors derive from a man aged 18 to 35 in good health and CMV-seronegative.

CDR3 sequence reads: CAWRPGGAFTKSYEQYF. CDR3 bases: TGTGCCTGGAGACCCGGGGGGGCCTTCACCAAATCCTACGAGCAGTACTTC. The rearrangement links TRBV30 to TRBJ2-7; 8 bases agree with TRBD2. Germline V lookup: CDR1 GTSNPN, CDR2 SVGIG (reference sequence). The CDR3 sequence is 17 residues long. With V trimmed by 3 bases and J by 1 base, 14 bases remained unmatched.

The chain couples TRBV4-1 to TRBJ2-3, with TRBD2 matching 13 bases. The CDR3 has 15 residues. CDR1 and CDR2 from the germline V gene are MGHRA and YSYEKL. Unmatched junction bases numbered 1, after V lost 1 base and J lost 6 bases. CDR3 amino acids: CASSQGTSGSDTQYF. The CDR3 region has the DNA TGCGCCAGCAGCCAAGGGACTAGCGGGAGCGATACGCAGTATTTT.

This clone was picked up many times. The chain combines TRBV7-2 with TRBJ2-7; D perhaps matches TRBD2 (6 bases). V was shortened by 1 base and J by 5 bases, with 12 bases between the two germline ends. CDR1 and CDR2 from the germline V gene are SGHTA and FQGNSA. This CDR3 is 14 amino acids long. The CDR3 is CASSLGLVPDEQYF. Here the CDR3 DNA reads TGTGCCAGCAGCTTAGGACTAGTTCCAGACGAGCAGTACTTC.

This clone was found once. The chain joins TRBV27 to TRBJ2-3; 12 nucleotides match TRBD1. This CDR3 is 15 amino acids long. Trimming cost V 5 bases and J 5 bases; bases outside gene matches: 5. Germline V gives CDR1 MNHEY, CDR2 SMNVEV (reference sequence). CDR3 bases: TGTGCCAGCAGTACATGGGACAGGGGGCAAGATACGCAGTATTTT. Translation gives CASSTWDRGQDTQYF.

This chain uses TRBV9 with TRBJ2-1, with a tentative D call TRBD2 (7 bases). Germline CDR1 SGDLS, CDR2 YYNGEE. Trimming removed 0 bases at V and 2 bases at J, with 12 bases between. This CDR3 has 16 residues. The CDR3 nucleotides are TGTGCCAGCAGCGTAGCTGCGGGGGCGGCCTACAATGAGCAGTTCTTC. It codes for CASSVAAGAAYNEQFF.

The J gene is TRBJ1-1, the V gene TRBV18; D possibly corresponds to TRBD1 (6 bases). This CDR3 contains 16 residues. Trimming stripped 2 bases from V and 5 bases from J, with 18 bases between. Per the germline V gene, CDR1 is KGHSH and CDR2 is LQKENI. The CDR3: CASSPRGGGGITEAFF. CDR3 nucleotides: TGTGCCAGCTCACCAAGAGGGGGAGGGGGTATAACTGAAGCTTTCTTT.

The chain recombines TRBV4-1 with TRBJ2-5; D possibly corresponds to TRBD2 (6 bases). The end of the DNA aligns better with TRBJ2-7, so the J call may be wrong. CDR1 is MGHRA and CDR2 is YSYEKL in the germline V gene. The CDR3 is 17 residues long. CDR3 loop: CASSQEGRGGTAYEQYF. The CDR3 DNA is TGCGCCAGCAGCCAAGAAGGTCGGGGCGGGACCGCCTACGAGCAGTACTTC.

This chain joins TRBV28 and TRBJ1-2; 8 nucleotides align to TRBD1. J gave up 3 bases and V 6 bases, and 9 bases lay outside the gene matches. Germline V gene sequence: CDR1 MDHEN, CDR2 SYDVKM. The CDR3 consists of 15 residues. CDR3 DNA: TGTGCCAGCAGGGTCTCCGGGACAGGATACTATGGCTACACCTTC. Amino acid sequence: CASRVSGTGYYGYTF.

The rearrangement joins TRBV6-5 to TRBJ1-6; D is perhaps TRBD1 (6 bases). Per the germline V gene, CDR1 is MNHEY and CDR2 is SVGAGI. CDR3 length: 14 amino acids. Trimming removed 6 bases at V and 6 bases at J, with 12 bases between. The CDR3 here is CASSPQGINSPLHF. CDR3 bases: TGTGCCAGCAGCCCTCAGGGGATTAATTCACCCCTCCACTTT.

CDR3 in amino acids: CASMSRWGQDGYSNQPQHF. CDR3 nucleotides: TGTGCCAGCATGTCCCGTTGGGGACAGGACGGCTATAGCAATCAGCCCCAGCATTTT. The chain is built from TRBV27 and TRBJ1-5; 8 nucleotides align to TRBD1. Trimming took 7 bases from V and 0 from J; bases not matched to a gene: 17. CDR1 is MNHEY and CDR2 is SMNVEV in the germline V gene (reference sequence). CDR3 length equals 19 residues.

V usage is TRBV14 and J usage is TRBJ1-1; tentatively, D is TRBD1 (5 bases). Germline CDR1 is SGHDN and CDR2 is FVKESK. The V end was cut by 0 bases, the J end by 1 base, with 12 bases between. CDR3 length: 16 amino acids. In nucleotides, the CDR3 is TGTGCCAGCAGCCAAGACCCCAGGGCACAGAACACTGAAGCTTTCTTT. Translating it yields CASSQDPRAQNTEAFF.

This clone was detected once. This CDR3 is CASSQGQPSPLHF. Written as DNA, the CDR3 is TGCGCCAGCAGCCAGGGACAGCCTTCACCCCTCCACTTT. The V call is TRBV4-1, the J call TRBJ1-6; 7 nucleotides align to TRBD1. This CDR3 spans 13 amino acids. V was clipped by 3 bases and J by 9 bases; unmatched bases: 2. CDR1 is MGHRA, CDR2 YSYEKL, per germline.

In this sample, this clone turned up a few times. The CDR3 region is CASSENSGGATEQYF. CDR3 coding DNA: TGTGCCAGCAGTGAAAATAGCGGGGGGGCTACCGAGCAGTACTTC. J is TRBJ2-7 and V is TRBV6-1; 11 bases match TRBD2. Trimming at V came to 2 bases and at J to 6 bases, leaving 6 bases not matched to a gene. The germline gives CDR1 MNHNS, CDR2 SASEGT. The CDR3 has 15 amino acids.

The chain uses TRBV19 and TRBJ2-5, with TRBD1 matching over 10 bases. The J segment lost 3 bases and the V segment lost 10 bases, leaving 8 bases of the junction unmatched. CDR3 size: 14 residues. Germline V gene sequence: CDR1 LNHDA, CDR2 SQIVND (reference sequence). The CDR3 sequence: CATNSGTGEETQYF. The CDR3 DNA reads TGTGCCACCAATTCAGGGACAGGGGAAGAGACCCAGTACTTC.

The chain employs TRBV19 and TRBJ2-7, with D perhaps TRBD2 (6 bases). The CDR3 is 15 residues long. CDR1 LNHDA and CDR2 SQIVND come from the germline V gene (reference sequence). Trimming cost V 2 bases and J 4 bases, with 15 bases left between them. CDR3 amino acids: CASSIRNSGSYEQYF. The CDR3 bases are TGTGCCAGTAGTATAAGGAACAGCGGGTCGTACGAGCAGTACTTC.

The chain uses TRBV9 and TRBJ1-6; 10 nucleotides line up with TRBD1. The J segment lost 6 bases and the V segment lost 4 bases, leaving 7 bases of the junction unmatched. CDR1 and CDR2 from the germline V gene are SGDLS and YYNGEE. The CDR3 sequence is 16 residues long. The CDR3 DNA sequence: TGTGCCAGCAGCACGTGGACAGGGGGAACTAATTCACCCCTCCACTTT. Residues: CASSTWTGGTNSPLHF.

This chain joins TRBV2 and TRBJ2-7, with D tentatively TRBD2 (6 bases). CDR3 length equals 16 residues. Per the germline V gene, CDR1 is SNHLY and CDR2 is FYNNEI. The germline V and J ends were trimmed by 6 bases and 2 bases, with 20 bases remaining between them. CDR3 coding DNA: TGTGCCAGCAGCCTACCCCTGGCGGGATTAACCTACGAGCAGTACTTC. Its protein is CASSLPLAGLTYEQYF.

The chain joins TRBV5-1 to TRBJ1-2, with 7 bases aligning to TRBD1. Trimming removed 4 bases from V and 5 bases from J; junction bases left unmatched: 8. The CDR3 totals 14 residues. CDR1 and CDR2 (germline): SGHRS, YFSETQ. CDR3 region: CASSNGQVSYGYTF. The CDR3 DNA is TGCGCCAGCAGCAACGGACAGGTCTCGTATGGCTACACCTTC. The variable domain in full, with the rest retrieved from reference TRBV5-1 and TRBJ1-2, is KAGVTQTPRYLIKTRGQQVTLSCSPISGHRSVSWYQQTPGQGLQFLFEYFSETQRNKGNFPGRFSGRQFSNSRSEMNVSTLELGDSALYLCASSNGQVSYGYTFGSGTRLTVV.

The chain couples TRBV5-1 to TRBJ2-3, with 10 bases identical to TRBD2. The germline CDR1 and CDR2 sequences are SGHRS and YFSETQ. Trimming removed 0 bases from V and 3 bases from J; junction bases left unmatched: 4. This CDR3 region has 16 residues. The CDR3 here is CASSLATLAGTDTQYF. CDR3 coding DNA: TGCGCCAGCAGCTTGGCCACACTAGCGGGGACAGATACGCAGTATTTT.